A selection of T cell receptor beta chains follows, all from one sample in a study of blood T cell repertoires in COVID-19. Assay: immunoSEQ multiplex PCR; the TCRdb copy retains only in-frame clones and omits some. Of some 250,000 clones in the sample, 84% were seen once. The sequencing input was peripheral blood. The receptors derive from a man in his 60s with acute or convalescent COVID-19. Both conserved end residues are part of each CDR3. The listing skips clone size in some rows; elsewhere it reads once, few, many or a size class.

clone size,J gene,V gene,CDR3 protein
.,TRBJ2-3,TRBV30,CAWSRAEGTDTQYF
.,TRBJ1-1,TRBV2,CASLLGQGMNTEAFF
few,TRBJ1-1,TRBV4-1,CASSQMGGANTEAFF
once,TRBJ1-2,TRBV5-1,CASQGSGATYGYTF
.,TRBJ2-3,TRBV13,CASSQINRVSTDTQYF
.,TRBJ2-3,TRBV4-3,CASSQEGLLAGMYPDTQYF
.,TRBJ1-2,TRBV6-5,CASSYFAGGGGYTF
.,TRBJ2-3,TRBV13,CASSSSRLRREGRDTQYF
.,TRBJ1-5,TRBV30,CAWGQVGRPQHF
.,TRBJ2-1,TRBV27,CASSARLAGSSYNEQFF
.,TRBJ2-7,TRBV4-2,CASSRESGGPYEQYF
.,TRBJ1-5,TRBV19,CASSIVEGQPQHF
once,TRBJ2-3,TRBV6-5,CASSSQGFSTDTQYF
.,TRBJ2-1,TRBV19,CASSPGQGVNYNEQFF
.,TRBJ2-5,TRBV18,CASSPAGGRWETQYF
once,TRBJ2-7,TRBV21-1,CASPKSRNYEQYF